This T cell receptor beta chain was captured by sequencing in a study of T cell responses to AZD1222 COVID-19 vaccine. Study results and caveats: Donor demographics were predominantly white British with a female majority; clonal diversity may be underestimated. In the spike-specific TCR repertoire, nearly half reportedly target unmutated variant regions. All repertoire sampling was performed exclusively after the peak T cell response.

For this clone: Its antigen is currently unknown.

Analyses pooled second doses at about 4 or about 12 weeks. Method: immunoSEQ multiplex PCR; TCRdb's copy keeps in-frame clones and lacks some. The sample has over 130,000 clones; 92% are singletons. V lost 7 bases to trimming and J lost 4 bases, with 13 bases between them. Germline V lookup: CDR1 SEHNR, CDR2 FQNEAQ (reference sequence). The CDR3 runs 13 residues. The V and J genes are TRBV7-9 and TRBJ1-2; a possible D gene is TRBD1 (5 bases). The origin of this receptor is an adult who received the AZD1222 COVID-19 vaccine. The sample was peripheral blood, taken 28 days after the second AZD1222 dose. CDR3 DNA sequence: TGTGCCAGCACCTCGGGACGCCTCTATGGCTACACCTTC. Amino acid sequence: CASTSGRLYGYTF.